These 18 T cell receptor beta chains were all obtained from the same sample, sequenced in a study of T cell repertoires in cytomegalovirus infection. These receptors' antigens are unknown. TCRdb re-called the reads with MiXCR, one entry per CDR3 protein. The sample lists around 120,000 distinct CDR3 sequences, roughly 41% occurring once. The specimen was CD8+ T cells from cultured PBMCs, collected from culture after CMV antigen stimulation. The receptor set was obtained from a human donor in good health (CMV status not recorded). Some clones in this sample may be carry-over from other donors' samples.

The sample holds a few counts of this clonotype. This sequence joins TRBV6-1 and TRBJ2-3; no clear D gene. The CDR3 contains 15 residues. Germline V gene sequence: CDR1 MNHNS, CDR2 SASEGT. V was shortened by 2 bases and J by 6 bases, with 15 bases between the two germline ends. DNA for the CDR3: TGTGCCAGCAGTGAAAATAGGGATGTCCGCGATACGCAGTATTTT. This sequence encodes CASSENRDVRDTQYF.

This clonotype has just one count. The chain links TRBV6-8 to TRBJ2-7; 13 bases are a match to TRBD2. CDR1 and CDR2 from the germline V gene are MNHGY and SAAAGT. The CDR3 is 15 residues long. Trimming took 0 bases from V and 5 from J; bases not matched to a gene: 1. The CDR3 DNA sequence: TGTGCCAGCAGTTACTCGACTAGCGGGGGGAACGAGCAGTACTTC. Translating gives CASSYSTSGGNEQYF.

The V and J genes are TRBV27 and TRBJ1-6, with D unresolved. The CDR3 runs to 17 residues. The germline V gene encodes CDR1 MNHEY and CDR2 SMNVEV (reference sequence). Between the trimmed V and J ends, which lost 3 bases and 0 bases, there was a span of 12 bases. For the CDR3, the DNA is TGTGCCAGCAGTTTGTCGGGTCAAGGCTCCTATAATTCACCCCTCCACTTT. This sequence encodes CASSLSGQGSYNSPLHF.

The rearrangement links TRBV7-2 to TRBJ2-2, with a tentative D call TRBD2 (6 bases). Trimming left V 4 bases short and J 5 bases short, with 17 bases between. Germline V gives CDR1 SGHTA, CDR2 FQGNSA. The CDR3 contains 16 residues. CDR3 amino acids: CASSSSVVSPTGELFF. The CDR3, as DNA: TGTGCCAGCAGCTCTAGCGTGGTCAGCCCAACCGGGGAGCTGTTTTTT. Complete variable domain (other parts from reference TRBV7-2 and TRBJ2-2): GAGVSQSPSNKVTEKGKDVELRCDPISGHTALYWYRQSLGQGLEFLIYFQGNSAPDKSGLPSDRFSAERTGGSVSTLTIQRTQQEDSAVYLCASSSSVVSPTGELFFGEGSRLTVL.

This clonotype was detected a few times. The CDR3 sequence is CASSLRGAQETQYF. CDR3 sequence (DNA): TGTGCCAGCAGCTTAAGGGGGGCCCAAGAGACCCAGTACTTC. The J gene is TRBJ2-5, the V gene TRBV7-6, with D perhaps given as TRBD1 or TRBD2 (6 bases each). Trimming removed 2 bases at V and 1 base at J, with 8 bases between. Germline lookup yields CDR1 SGHVS and CDR2 FNYEAQ. This CDR3 is built from 14 residues.

V is TRBV11-3 and J is TRBJ2-1; possibly TRBD2 for D (5 bases). V was shortened by 0 bases and J by 1 base, with 13 bases between the two germline ends. The CDR3 totals 17 residues. Per germline, CDR1 SGHNT and CDR2 YENEEA. CDR3 DNA sequence: TGTGCCAGCAGCTTAGAGACCCTAGCCGGGTCCTACAATGAGCAGTTCTTC. This sequence encodes CASSLETLAGSYNEQFF.

The chain is built from TRBV6-5 and TRBJ1-5; TRBD1 aligns across 7 bases. In germline, CDR1 is MNHEY, CDR2 SVGAGI. The CDR3 is made up of 15 amino acids. V lost 5 bases to trimming and J lost 4 bases; unmatched junction nucleotides: 8. The CDR3: CASSPHDRDNQPQHF. The DNA for the CDR3 is TGTGCCAGCAGTCCTCACGACAGGGATAATCAGCCCCAGCATTTT.

The chain recombines TRBV20-1 with TRBJ2-7; TRBD2 aligns across 11 bases. The germline V gene has CDR1 DFQATT and CDR2 SNEGSKA (reference sequence). The CDR3 covers 14 residues. This CDR3 is CSPSASGGIYEQYF. The CDR3 DNA is TGCAGCCCCTCCGCTAGCGGGGGGATCTACGAGCAGTACTTC.

This clonotype appeared a single time. The V call is TRBV6-1, the J call TRBJ2-3; D is perhaps TRBD1 (5 bases). The CDR3 runs to 15 residues. V was trimmed by 2 bases and J by 6 bases, leaving 15 bases between them. From germline, CDR1 is MNHNS and CDR2 SASEGT. The DNA of the CDR3 is TGTGCCAGCAGTGAAATTGGCAGGGATAAGGATACGCAGTATTTT. Protein: CASSEIGRDKDTQYF.

V gene TRBV4-2 combines with J gene TRBJ2-1; 9 positions agree with TRBD2. The V gene's germline CDR1 is LGHNA and CDR2 YNFKEQ. This CDR3 is 16 amino acids long. The V segment lost 0 bases and the J segment 10 bases; nucleotides outside the gene matches: 10. The CDR3 loop reads CASSQDGRGGHEEQFF. The CDR3 DNA reads as TGTGCCAGCAGCCAAGATGGGCGGGGGGGCCACGAAGAGCAGTTCTTC.

This clonotype occurred a few times. V and J are TRBV4-1 and TRBJ1-1, with D unresolved. From germline, CDR1 is MGHRA and CDR2 YSYEKL. CDR3 length equals 15 residues. The V end was cut by 1 base, the J end by 0 bases, with 9 bases between. The chain's CDR3 is CASSQGATMNTEAFF. The CDR3 region has the DNA TGCGCCAGCAGCCAAGGAGCTACGATGAACACTGAAGCTTTCTTT.

Comments on this clonotype: A much larger clone lies a single base off, so this may be a read error. The chain has TRBV6-5 and TRBJ1-6; the D gene is possibly TRBD1 (5 bases). This CDR3 has 13 residues. Germline loops: CDR1 MNHEY, CDR2 SVGAGI. V was trimmed by 6 bases and J by 14 bases, leaving 17 bases between them. The CDR3 DNA reads TGTGCCAGCAGCAATTGGGACCGAAAAGCCCTCCACTTT. As protein: CASSNWDRKALHF.

The chain joins TRBV19 to TRBJ2-7; the D is unclear. The CDR3 spans 14 residues. Trimming pared 4 bases from V and 3 bases from J, leaving 13 bases between. Germline values: CDR1 LNHDA, CDR2 SQIVND (reference sequence). CDR3 in amino acids: CASSTGREDYEQYF. CDR3 bases: TGTGCCAGTAGTACGGGCCGCGAGGACTACGAGCAGTACTTC.

The chain carries TRBV2 and TRBJ2-1; possible D gene TRBD1, 6 bases. The germline gives CDR1 SNHLY, CDR2 FYNNEI. The length of the CDR3 is 16 residues. V lost 2 bases, J lost 2 bases, and 13 bases lay in between. The CDR3 DNA sequence: TGTGCCAGCAGTGAACTAACAGGGCAACCCTACAATGAGCAGTTCTTC. Translated, it gives CASSELTGQPYNEQFF.

This chain links TRBV2 with TRBJ2-7; 9 bases agree with TRBD1. Trimming at V came to 5 bases and at J to 5 bases, leaving 10 bases not matched to a gene. Germline CDR1 is SNHLY and CDR2 is FYNNEI. The CDR3 is 15 residues long. CDR3 DNA sequence: TGTGCCAGCAGTCTAACCGGGACAGGGTTTGACGAGCAGTACTTC. It is translated as CASSLTGTGFDEQYF.

This clonotype has only a few counts. The V gene is TRBV2, the J gene TRBJ1-6; 11 bases align to TRBD1. The CDR3 covers 13 residues. Per the germline V gene, CDR1 is SNHLY and CDR2 is FYNNEI. The V gene end was trimmed by 6 bases and the J gene end by 10 bases; junction bases not matched to a gene: 2. CDR3 loop: CASRGQGESPLHF. CDR3 DNA sequence: TGTGCCAGCAGGGGACAGGGGGAGTCACCCCTCCACTTT.

The chain is built from TRBV12-3 or TRBV12-4 and TRBJ2-7; 7 bases are a match to TRBD1. This CDR3 is built from 14 residues. V shed 4 bases and J 2 bases; nucleotides not matched to a gene: 5. CDR3 sequence (DNA): TGTGCCAGCAGTTGGACAGGTCCTACCTACGAGCAGTACTTC. Protein: CASSWTGPTYEQYF.

The table lists this clonotype with a few counts. The rearrangement uses TRBV12-3 or TRBV12-4 and TRBJ1-4; TRBD1 might be the D (6 bases). CDR3 length equals 14 residues. Trimming left V 6 bases short and J 8 bases short, with 16 bases between. The CDR3 region is CASSQGQREEKLFF. In DNA, the CDR3 is TGTGCCAGCAGCCAAGGACAGAGGGAAGAAAAACTGTTTTTT.